This TCR beta chain was identified in a study of blood T cell repertoires in COVID-19. Assay used: immunoSEQ multiplex PCR; TCRdb lists only in-frame clones, some missing. Seen here are 350,000 or so clones, roughly 86% observed once, and the top ten hold over 0.9%. The germline CDR1 and CDR2 sequences are SGHTA and FQGTGA. Trimming took off 5 bases at V and 7 bases at J, with 18 bases between the two ends. CDR3 length equals 15 residues. The source of this sequence is a woman aged 30 to 39 who had been exposed to COVID-19. Material: PBMCs or T cells enriched from blood (not recorded which). This chain uses TRBV7-3 with TRBJ2-1, with TRBD2 as a possible D gene (6 bases). The CDR3 nucleotides read TGTGCCAGCAGCGTGTGGAGGAGGGAGAGAAATGAGCAGTTCTTC. Amino acid sequence: CASSVWRRERNEQFF.